Listed below are T cell receptor beta chains from one sample, sequenced in a study of beta chain features in type 1 diabetes. The method was immunoSEQ multiplex PCR; TCRdb's version includes in-frame clones alone and lacks a portion of them. Of about 340,000 clones in the sample, around 8.5% were seen once. Sequencing was done on a sample of central memory CD4+ T cells from blood. The receptors come from a man aged 30 to 39 with type 1 diabetes. The CDR3 runs from the conserved cysteine through the conserved F or W. Fields, in order: J gene, D gene, V gene, clone size, CDR3 protein, CDR3 DNA. A D gene is named only where the DNA matches it firmly. Rows may omit the clone size; those that give it use once, few, many or a size class.

>TRBJ1-3|.|TRBV7-9|few
CASSRQLIHTIYF
TGTGCCAGCAGCCGACAGCTGATACACACCATATATTTT
>TRBJ2-1|.|TRBV10-2|few
CASSRHNEQFF
TGCGCCAGCAGTCGACACAATGAGCAGTTCTTC
>TRBJ2-3|.|TRBV7-2|few
CASSSRKTDTQYF
TGTGCCAGCAGCTCCCGGAAAACGGATACGCAGTATTTT
>TRBJ2-1|.|TRBV7-6|few
CASSSVAGTSYNEQFF
TGTGCCAGCAGCTCGGTTGCGGGGACTTCCTACAATGAGCAGTTCTTC
>TRBJ1-1|.|TRBV28|.
CASSLLNTEAFF
TGTGCCAGCAGTTTACTGAACACTGAAGCTTTCTTT
>TRBJ1-1|.|TRBV20-1|.
CSARGGTEAFF
TGCAGTGCTAGGGGAGGCACTGAAGCTTTCTTT
>TRBJ2-7|.|TRBV5-1|.
CASSLDGTPSYEQYF
TGCGCCAGCAGCTTGGATGGGACACCTTCCTACGAGCAGTACTTC
>TRBJ2-1|TRBD1|TRBV5-1|few
CASSLGTGHTDEQFF
TGCGCCAGCAGCTTGGGGACAGGGCATACGGATGAGCAGTTCTTC
>TRBJ1-3|.|TRBV5-1|few
CASSKGSGNTIYF
TGCGCCAGCAGCAAGGGGTCAGGAAACACCATATATTTT
>TRBJ1-1|.|TRBV9|few
CASSVASSMNTEAFF
TGTGCCAGCAGCGTAGCCAGCTCCATGAACACTGAAGCTTTCTTT
>TRBJ2-7|TRBD2|TRBV10-2|.
CASRRGAAAGEQYF
TGCGCCAGCAGGCGGGGGGCAGCGGCGGGCGAGCAGTACTTC
>TRBJ1-3|.|TRBV27|.
CAGTAPTGLSGNTIYF
TGTGCCGGCACGGCCCCGACAGGCCTCTCTGGAAACACCATATATTTT
>TRBJ2-7|.|TRBV6-5|few
CASSPQGFSYEQYF
TGTGCCAGCAGCCCTCAGGGTTTCTCCTACGAGCAGTACTTC
>TRBJ2-2|TRBD1|TRBV9|.
CASTRTGRTGELFF
TGTGCCAGCACCAGGACAGGGAGAACCGGGGAGCTGTTTTTT
>TRBJ2-3|.|TRBV21-1|many
CASSGVSGGPSDTQYF
TGTGCCAGCAGCGGGGTTAGCGGGGGGCCCTCAGATACGCAGTATTTT
>TRBJ2-4|.|TRBV4-1|.
CASSQDMGAGSKNIQYF
TGCGCCAGCAGCCAAGATATGGGCGCGGGGAGCAAAAACATTCAGTACTTC
>TRBJ2-1|.|TRBV12-5|many
CASGFQVGEQFF
TGTGCTAGTGGTTTTCAGGTCGGTGAGCAGTTCTTC
>TRBJ1-1|.|TRBV29-1|.
CSVATGNTEAFF
TGCAGCGTCGCGACAGGGAACACTGAAGCTTTCTTT
>TRBJ2-7|TRBD1|TRBV6-5|.
CASSSGTGRHEQYF
TGTGCCAGCAGCTCCGGGACAGGGCGCCACGAGCAGTACTTC
>TRBJ2-7|TRBD1|TRBV5-1|few
CASSLAISAQGEQYF
TGCGCCAGCAGCTTGGCAATTTCCGCACAGGGGGAGCAGTACTTC
>TRBJ2-5|TRBD2|TRBV7-2|.
CASSLFGGGIQETQYF
TGTGCCAGCAGCTTATTCGGCGGGGGGATCCAAGAGACCCAGTACTTC
>TRBJ2-2|.|TRBV9|.
CASSVEGRGYTGELFF
TGTGCCAGCAGCGTAGAGGGCAGGGGATACACCGGGGAGCTGTTTTTT
>TRBJ1-2|TRBD1|TRBV9|.
CASSDSGQGSYGYTF
TGTGCCAGCAGCGACTCGGGACAGGGTTCCTATGGCTACACCTTC